A single sample gave rise to the 7 T cell receptor beta chains below, sequenced in a study of cytomegalovirus exposure and HLA in healthy donors. Primers for the PCR totalled 60 Vbeta and 13 Jbeta. The table came from immunoSEQ multiplex PCR; TCRdb's copy has only in-frame clones and leaves some out. The sample includes 160,000 or so clones, over 70% of them seen just once. Sequencing was carried out using PBMCs. Receptor source: a man aged 25-45 years in good health and CMV-seronegative.

CDR3 protein: CASSNPGRGERDGYTF. CDR3 DNA: TGTGCCAGCAGCAACCCCGGCCGGGGGGAGAGGGATGGCTACACCTTC. This sequence joins TRBV9 and TRBJ1-2, with D tentatively TRBD1 (5 bases). Trimming stripped 4 bases from V and 6 bases from J, with 22 bases between. This CDR3 spans 16 amino acids. Germline lookup yields CDR1 SGDLS and CDR2 YYNGEE. Variable domain in full (rest from reference TRBV9 and TRBJ1-2): DSGVTQTPKHLITATGQRVTLRCSPRSGDLSVYWYQQSLDQGLQFLIQYYNGEERAKGNILERFSAQQFPDLHSELNLSSLELGDSALYFCASSNPGRGERDGYTFGSGTRLTVV.

Turning to this clone: The final CDR3 position lacks the conserved phenylalanine or tryptophan, pointing to a likely read error. V usage is TRBV4-3 and J usage is TRBJ1-6; D gene uncertain. CDR1 and CDR2 from the germline V gene are LGHNA and YSLEER. The V end lost 1 base, the J end lost 0 bases, and 13 bases lay between the germline ends. The CDR3 runs to 18 residues. The CDR3 bases are TGCGCCAGCAGCCAAGTGACTCAGACGAGCTCCTATAATTCACCCCTCCACCTT. Translation gives CASSQVTQTSSYNSPLHL.

The gene calls are TRBV19 and TRBJ2-7; 7 nucleotides line up with TRBD1. The germline CDR1 and CDR2 sequences are LNHDA and SQIVND (reference sequence). The CDR3 spans 16 residues. Trimming removed 4 bases from V and 1 base from J; junction bases left unmatched: 10. The CDR3 DNA follows: TGTGCCAGTAGTACGGATGGGGCAGGGGGTTCCTACGAGCAGTACTTC. Translated: CASSTDGAGGSYEQYF. The full variable domain, with the rest looked up from reference TRBV19 and TRBJ2-7, is DGGITQSPKYLFRKEGQNVTLSCEQNLNHDAMYWYRQDPGQGLRLIYYSQIVNDFQKGDIAEGYSVSREKKESFPLTVTSAQKNPTAFYLCASSTDGAGGSYEQYFGPGTRLTVT.

The chain couples TRBV11-2 to TRBJ1-3; no definite D call. The ends were cut back, 1 base at V and 0 bases at J, with 7 bases in the middle. The germline V gene has CDR1 SGHAT and CDR2 FQNNGV. The CDR3 runs to 15 residues. CDR3 nucleotide sequence: TGTGCCAGCAGCTTAGGGGCAGCCTCTGGAAACACCATATATTTT. Translating it yields CASSLGAASGNTIYF.

The chain couples TRBV27 to TRBJ2-7; tentative D call: TRBD1 (5 bases). CDR1 and CDR2 (germline): MNHEY, SMNVEV (reference sequence). The CDR3 is made up of 12 amino acids. Trimming left V 5 bases short and J 3 bases short, with 8 bases between. As DNA, the CDR3 is TGTGCCAGCAGTGAAAGGGGCTACGAGCAGTACTTC. Encoded protein: CASSERGYEQYF.

This chain links TRBV19 with TRBJ2-7; 11 bases match TRBD1. Germline trimming cut 4 bases from V and 2 bases from J; bases unmatched to any gene: 7. Germline loops: CDR1 LNHDA, CDR2 SQIVND (reference sequence). CDR3 length: 16 residues. The CDR3 loop reads CASSRTPGQGAYEQYF. CDR3 coding DNA: TGTGCCAGTAGTAGAACACCGGGACAGGGGGCCTACGAGCAGTACTTC.

V is TRBV10-3 and J is TRBJ1-2; 9 bases are shared with TRBD1. The CDR3 is 16 residues long. J lost 6 bases, V lost 10 bases, and 18 bases had no gene match. Germline V gene sequence: CDR1 ENHRY, CDR2 SYGVKD. CDR3 protein: CATRPGQGVDMHGYTF. The CDR3 DNA reads as TGTGCCACCCGCCCGGGACAGGGAGTCGACATGCATGGCTACACCTTC.